This T cell receptor (beta chain) is drawn from a study of blood T cell repertoires in COVID-19. In the study overall: The analysed material was cDNA or gDNA that came from T cells, B-cell-depleted T cells, or PBMCs.

Generated by immunoSEQ multiplex PCR, the TCRdb table keeps only in-frame clones and is missing some. The table includes about 120,000 clones, 75% to 90% detected once. CDR3 length: 18 residues. The V end lost 7 bases, the J end lost 3 bases, and 25 bases lay between the germline ends. Germline V gives CDR1 LNHDA, CDR2 SQIVND (reference sequence). The sequence was collected from a man aged 25 to 45 with acute or convalescent COVID-19. The sequenced sample consisted of peripheral blood. The rearrangement joins TRBV19 to TRBJ1-5; a possible D gene is TRBD1 (6 bases). CDR3: CASNTGLWPGRDNQPQHF. The CDR3 coding sequence is TGTGCCAGTAATACAGGGCTTTGGCCAGGGAGGGACAATCAGCCCCAGCATTTT.